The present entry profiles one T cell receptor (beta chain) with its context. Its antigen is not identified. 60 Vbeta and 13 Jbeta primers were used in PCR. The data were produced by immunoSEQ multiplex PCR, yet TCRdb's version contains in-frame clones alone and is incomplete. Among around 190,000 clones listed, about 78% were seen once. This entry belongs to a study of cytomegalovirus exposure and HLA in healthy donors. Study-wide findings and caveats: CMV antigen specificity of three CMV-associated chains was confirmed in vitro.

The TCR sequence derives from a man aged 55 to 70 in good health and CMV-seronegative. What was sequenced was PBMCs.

CDR3 loop: CASSPSRPSYEQYF. The CDR3 region has the DNA TGTGCCAGTAGTCCGTCTAGACCCTCCTACGAGCAGTACTTC. The chain employs TRBV19 and TRBJ2-7; D unclear. Trimming shortened V by 5 bases and J by 0 bases, and 11 bases separated the two germline ends. CDR1 and CDR2 from the germline V gene are LNHDA and SQIVND (reference sequence). The CDR3 spans 14 residues.